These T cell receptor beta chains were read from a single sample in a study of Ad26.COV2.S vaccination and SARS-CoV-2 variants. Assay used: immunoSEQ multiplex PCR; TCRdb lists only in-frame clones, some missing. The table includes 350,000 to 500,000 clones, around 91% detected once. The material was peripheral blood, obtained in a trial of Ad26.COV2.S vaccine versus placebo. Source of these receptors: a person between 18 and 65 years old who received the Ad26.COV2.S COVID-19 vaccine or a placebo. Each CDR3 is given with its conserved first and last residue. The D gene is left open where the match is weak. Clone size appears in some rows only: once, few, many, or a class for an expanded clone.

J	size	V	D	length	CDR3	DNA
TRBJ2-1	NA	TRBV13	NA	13	CASSSHSVNEQFF	TGTGCCAGCAGCTCCCATTCTGTCAATGAGCAGTTCTTC
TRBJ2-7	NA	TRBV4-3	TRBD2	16	CASSQLAGGTAYEQYF	TGCGCCAGCAGCCAGCTAGCGGGAGGGACCGCCTACGAGCAGTACTTC
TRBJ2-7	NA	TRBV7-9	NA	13	CASSPRGGNEQYF	TGTGCCAGCAGCCCAAGGGGGGGGAACGAGCAGTACTTC
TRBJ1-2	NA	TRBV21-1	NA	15	CASSKRGGSVYGYTF	TGTGCCAGCAGCAAAAGGGGGGGGAGCGTCTATGGCTACACCTTC
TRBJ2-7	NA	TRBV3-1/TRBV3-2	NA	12	CASSLTNYEQYF	TGTGCCAGCAGCCTAACAAACTACGAGCAGTACTTC
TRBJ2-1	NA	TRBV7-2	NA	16	CASSLGIDPGRNEQFF	TGTGCCAGCAGCTTAGGAATTGACCCAGGACGTAATGAGCAGTTCTTC
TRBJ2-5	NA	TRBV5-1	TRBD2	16	CASSLASLGRGETQYF	TGCGCCAGCAGCTTGGCTTCACTTGGGCGGGGGGAGACCCAGTACTTC
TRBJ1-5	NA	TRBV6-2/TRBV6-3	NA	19	CASSYTARGRNRSNQPQHF	TGTGCCAGCAGTTACACCGCCAGGGGCCGGAACCGTAGCAATCAGCCCCAGCATTTT
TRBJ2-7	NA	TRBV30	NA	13	CAWRKGTPHEQYF	TGTGCCTGGAGGAAGGGGACTCCCCACGAGCAGTACTTC
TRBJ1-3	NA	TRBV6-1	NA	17	CASSGRTDKDSGNTIYF	TGTGCCAGCAGTGGTCGGACAGACAAAGACTCTGGAAACACCATATATTTT
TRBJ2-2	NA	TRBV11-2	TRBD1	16	CASSLDGTANTGELFF	TGTGCCAGCAGCTTGGATGGGACAGCCAACACCGGGGAGCTGTTTTTT
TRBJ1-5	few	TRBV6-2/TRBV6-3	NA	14	CASSANSDNQPQHF	TGTGCCAGCAGCGCCAACAGTGACAATCAGCCCCAGCATTTT
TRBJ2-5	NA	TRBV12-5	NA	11	CASGLLGGLDF	TGTGCTAGTGGTTTGCTGGGGGGCCTAGACTTC
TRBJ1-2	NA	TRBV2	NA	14	CASSVTLEGYGYTF	TGTGCCAGCAGTGTAACTTTGGAGGGATATGGCTACACCTTC
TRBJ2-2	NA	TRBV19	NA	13	CASKNANTGELFF	TGTGCCAGTAAGAACGCAAACACCGGGGAGCTGTTTTTT
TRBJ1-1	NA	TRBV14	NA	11	CASSPNFEAFF	TGTGCCAGCAGCCCAAACTTTGAAGCTTTCTTT
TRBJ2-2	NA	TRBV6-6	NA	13	CASSYIVTGELFF	TGTGCCAGCAGTTATATAGTGACCGGGGAGCTGTTTTTT
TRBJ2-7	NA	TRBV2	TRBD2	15	CASRPPSGRFYEQYF	TGTGCCAGCAGGCCGCCTAGCGGGAGATTCTACGAGCAGTACTTC
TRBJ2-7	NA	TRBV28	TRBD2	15	CASTYTTSGSREQYF	TGTGCCAGCACCTACACGACTAGCGGGAGTAGGGAGCAGTACTTC
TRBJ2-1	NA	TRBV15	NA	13	CATRGSSYNEQFF	TGTGCCACCAGAGGTAGCTCCTACAATGAGCAGTTCTTC
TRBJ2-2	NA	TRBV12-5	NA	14	CASGLGRNTGELFF	TGTGCTAGTGGCCTAGGACGGAACACCGGGGAGCTGTTTTTT
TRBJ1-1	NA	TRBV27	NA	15	CASRSSAGSNTEAFF	TGTGCCAGCAGAAGTTCCGCTGGGTCGAACACTGAAGCTTTCTTT
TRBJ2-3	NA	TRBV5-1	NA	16	CASSLSSRPSTDTQYF	TGCGCCAGCAGCTTGAGCAGCAGGCCTAGCACAGATACGCAGTATTTT
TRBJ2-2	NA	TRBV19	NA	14	CASSIGGPPGELFF	TGTGCCAGTAGTATCGGGGGTCCGCCCGGGGAGCTGTTTTTT
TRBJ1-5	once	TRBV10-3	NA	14	CAISGEGGNQPQHF	TGTGCCATCAGTGGGGAGGGCGGCAATCAGCCCCAGCATTTT
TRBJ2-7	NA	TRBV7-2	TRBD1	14	CASRLTGYSYEQYF	TGTGCCAGCAGACTGACAGGGTACTCCTACGAGCAGTACTTC
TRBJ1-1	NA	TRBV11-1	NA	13	CASSLSRGTEAFF	TGTGCCAGCAGCTTATCCAGGGGAACTGAAGCTTTCTTT
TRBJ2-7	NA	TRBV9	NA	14	CASSVEGSYYEQYF	TGTGCCAGCAGCGTAGAGGGCAGCTACTACGAGCAGTACTTC
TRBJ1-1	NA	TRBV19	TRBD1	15	CASSPGTGAYTEAFF	TGTGCCAGTAGCCCCGGGACAGGGGCATACACTGAAGCTTTCTTT
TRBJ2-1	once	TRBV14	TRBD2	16	CASSRLTSGHLNEQFF	TGTGCCAGCAGTCGACTGACTAGCGGGCATCTCAATGAGCAGTTCTTC
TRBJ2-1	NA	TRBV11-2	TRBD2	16	CASSFSGLAVYNEQFF	TGTGCCAGCAGCTTCTCGGGACTAGCGGTATACAATGAGCAGTTCTTC
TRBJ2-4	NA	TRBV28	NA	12	CASSPQIGIQYF	TGTGCCAGCAGTCCCCAGATTGGTATTCAGTACTTC